The 3 T cell receptor beta chains listed next were all sequenced from one sample in a study of control samples from healthy donors and cancer patients. Some clones are missing from TCRdb's copy, which holds only in-frame ones; the method was immunoSEQ multiplex PCR. The sample shows about 170,000 clones, just over 90% of them seen only once. Source material: blood. The receptors derive from a woman aged 55-70 years in good health.

The chain uses TRBV12-2 and TRBJ2-2; no check of the table's D call, TRBD2, against the DNA was made. TRBV12-2 is marked as a pseudogene. This CDR3 spans 16 amino acids. CDR3 sequence (DNA): TGTGCAAGTCGCAGATTAGCGGGGGCGCGTTGCGGGGAGCTGTTTTTT. Translation: CASRRLAGARCGELFF.

V gene TRBV10-3 combines with J gene TRBJ2-2; TRBD1 agrees at 7 bases. The V gene end was trimmed by 6 bases and the J gene end by 6 bases; junction bases not matched to a gene: 13. The germline gives CDR1 ENHRY, CDR2 SYGVKD. The CDR3 spans 16 residues. The CDR3 nucleotides are TGTGCCATCAGGAGGGGGCAAAACCAGCACGCCGGGGAGCTGTTTTTT. It encodes CAIRRGQNQHAGELFF.

The gene calls are TRBV28 and TRBJ2-7; D is uncertain. Germline-derived CDR1 and CDR2 are MDHEN and SYDVKM. The CDR3 runs to 14 residues. V shed 2 bases and J shed 3 bases, with 11 bases lying between them. As DNA, the CDR3 is TGTGCCAGCAGTTTAGACTTCCCCTACTACGAGCAGTACTTC. Protein sequence: CASSLDFPYYEQYF.